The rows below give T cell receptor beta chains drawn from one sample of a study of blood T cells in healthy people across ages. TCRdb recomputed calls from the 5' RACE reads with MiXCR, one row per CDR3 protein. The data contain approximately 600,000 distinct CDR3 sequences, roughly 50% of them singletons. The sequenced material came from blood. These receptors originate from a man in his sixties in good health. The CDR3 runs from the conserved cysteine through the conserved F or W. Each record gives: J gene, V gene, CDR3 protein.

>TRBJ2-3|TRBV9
CASSAREEAGTPTDTQYF
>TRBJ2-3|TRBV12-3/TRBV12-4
CASSLITATQYF
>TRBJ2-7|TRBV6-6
CASSDGSGYEQYF
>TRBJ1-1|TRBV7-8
CASSVNQGQSEAFF
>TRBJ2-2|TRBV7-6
CASSSPDRGLRGELFF
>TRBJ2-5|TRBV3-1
CASSRTPTSEEETQYF
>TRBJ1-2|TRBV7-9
CASSRGHAMGFYGYTF
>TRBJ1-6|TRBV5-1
CASSLGQATSPLHF
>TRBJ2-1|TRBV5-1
CASSLAAGTQFF
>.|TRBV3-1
CASSQERGDSYNEQYF
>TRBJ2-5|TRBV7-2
CASSGGREETQYF
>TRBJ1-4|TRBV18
CASSPAPEGNEKLFF
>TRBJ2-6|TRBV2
CASSKGGGSGANVLTF
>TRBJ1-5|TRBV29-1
CSVERDHQPQHF
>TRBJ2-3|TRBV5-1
CASSSGYGTDTQYF
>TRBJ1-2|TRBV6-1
CASSEGTGRYGNYGYTF
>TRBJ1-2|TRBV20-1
CSVLDRGYGYTF
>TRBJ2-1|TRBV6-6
CASSVLVGGRQFF
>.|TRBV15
CATSRRDTTKQETQFF
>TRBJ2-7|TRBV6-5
CASTTPNSYEQYF
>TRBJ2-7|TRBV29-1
CSVAIRTGKDEQYF
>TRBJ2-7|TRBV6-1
CASNKAGRHERYF
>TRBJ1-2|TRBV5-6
CASSLDTREVRYGYTF
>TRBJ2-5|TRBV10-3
CAISVAGGLQETQYF
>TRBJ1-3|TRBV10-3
CAISGSKGNTIYF
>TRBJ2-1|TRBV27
CASSPEDSYNEQFF